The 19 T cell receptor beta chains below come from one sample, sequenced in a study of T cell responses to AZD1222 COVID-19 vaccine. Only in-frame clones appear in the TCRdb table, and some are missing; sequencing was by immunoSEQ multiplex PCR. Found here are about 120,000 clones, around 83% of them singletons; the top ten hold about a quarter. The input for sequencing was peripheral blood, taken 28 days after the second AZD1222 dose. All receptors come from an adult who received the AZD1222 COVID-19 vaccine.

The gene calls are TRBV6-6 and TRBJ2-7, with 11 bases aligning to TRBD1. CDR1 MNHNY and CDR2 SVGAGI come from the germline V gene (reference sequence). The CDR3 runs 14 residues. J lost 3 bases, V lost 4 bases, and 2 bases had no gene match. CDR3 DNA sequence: TGTGCCAGCAGTTTCGGGACAGGGGGCTACGAGCAGTACTTC. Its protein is CASSFGTGGYEQYF.

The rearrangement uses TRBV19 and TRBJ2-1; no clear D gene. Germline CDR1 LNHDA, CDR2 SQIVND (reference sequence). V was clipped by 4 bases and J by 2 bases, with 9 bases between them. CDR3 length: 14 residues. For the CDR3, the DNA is TGTGCCAGTAGTACACGCATAACCTACAATGAGCAGTTCTTC. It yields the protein CASSTRITYNEQFF.

CDR3 sequence: CASSENVYGYTF. As DNA, the CDR3 is TGTGCCAGCAGCGAAAATGTCTATGGCTACACCTTC. V usage is TRBV28 and J usage is TRBJ1-2, with D hard to call. The length of the CDR3 is 12 residues. V was pared by 6 bases and J by 4 bases, with 9 bases between. The V gene's germline CDR1 is MDHEN and CDR2 SYDVKM.

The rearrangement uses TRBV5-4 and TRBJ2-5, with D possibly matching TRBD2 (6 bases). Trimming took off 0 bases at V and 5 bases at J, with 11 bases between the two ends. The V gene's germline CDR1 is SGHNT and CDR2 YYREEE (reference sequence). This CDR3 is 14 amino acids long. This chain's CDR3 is CASSLGAGEETQYF. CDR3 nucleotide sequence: TGTGCCAGCAGCTTGGGAGCGGGCGAGGAGACCCAGTACTTC.

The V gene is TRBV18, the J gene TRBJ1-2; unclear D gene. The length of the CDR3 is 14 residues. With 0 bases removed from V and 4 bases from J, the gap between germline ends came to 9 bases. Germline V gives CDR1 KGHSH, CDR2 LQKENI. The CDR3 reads CASSPPVVSYGYTF. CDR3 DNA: TGTGCCAGCTCACCACCGGTGGTTAGCTATGGCTACACCTTC.

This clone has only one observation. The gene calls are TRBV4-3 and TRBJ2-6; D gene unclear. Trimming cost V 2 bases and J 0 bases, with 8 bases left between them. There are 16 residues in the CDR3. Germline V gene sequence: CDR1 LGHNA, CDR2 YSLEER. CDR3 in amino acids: CASSQFRISGANVLTF. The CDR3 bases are TGCGCCAGCAGCCAATTCAGGATCTCTGGGGCCAACGTCCTGACTTTC.

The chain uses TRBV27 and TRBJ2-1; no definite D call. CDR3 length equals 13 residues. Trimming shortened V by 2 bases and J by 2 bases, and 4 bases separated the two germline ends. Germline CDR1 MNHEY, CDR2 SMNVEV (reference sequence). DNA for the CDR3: TGTGCCAGCAGTTTAAGTGCCTACAATGAGCAGTTCTTC. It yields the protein CASSLSAYNEQFF.

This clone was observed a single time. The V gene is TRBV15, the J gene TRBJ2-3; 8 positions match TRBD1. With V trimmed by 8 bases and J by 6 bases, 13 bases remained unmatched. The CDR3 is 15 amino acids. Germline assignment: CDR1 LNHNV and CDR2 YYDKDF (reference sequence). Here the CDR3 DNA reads TGTGCCACCCAACCAGGGGGCGACCTTCGGGATACGCAGTATTTT. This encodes CATQPGGDLRDTQYF. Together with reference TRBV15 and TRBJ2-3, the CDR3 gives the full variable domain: DAMVIQNPRYQVTQFGKPVTLSCSQTLNHNVMYWYQQKSSQAPKLLFHYYDKDFNNEADTPDNFQSRRPNTSFCFLDIRSPGLGDTAMYLCATQPGGDLRDTQYFGPGTRLTVL.

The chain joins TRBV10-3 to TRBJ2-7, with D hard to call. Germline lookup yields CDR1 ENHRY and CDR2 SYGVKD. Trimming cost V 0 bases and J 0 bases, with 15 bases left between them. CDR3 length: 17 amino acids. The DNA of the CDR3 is TGTGCCATCAGTGAGTCGGATAAGCACGGTTTCTCCTACGAGCAGTACTTC. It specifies CAISESDKHGFSYEQYF.

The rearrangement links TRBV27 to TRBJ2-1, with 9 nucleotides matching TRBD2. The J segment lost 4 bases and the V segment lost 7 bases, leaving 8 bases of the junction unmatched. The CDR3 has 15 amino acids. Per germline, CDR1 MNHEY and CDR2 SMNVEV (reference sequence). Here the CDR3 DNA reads TGTGCCAGCAAAAACGGACTAGCGAGTTACAATGAGCAGTTCTTC. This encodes CASKNGLASYNEQFF.

CDR3 sequence reads: CASSARSYRQGLSNTEAFF. CDR3 DNA: TGCGCCAGCAGTGCTAGAAGTTATCGACAGGGCCTTTCGAACACTGAAGCTTTCTTT. The chain carries TRBV10-2 and TRBJ1-1; 7 bases are a match to TRBD1. The J segment lost 1 base and the V segment lost 4 bases, leaving 18 bases of the junction unmatched. Germline V gene lookup returns CDR1 WSHSY and CDR2 SAAADI. This CDR3 contains 19 residues.

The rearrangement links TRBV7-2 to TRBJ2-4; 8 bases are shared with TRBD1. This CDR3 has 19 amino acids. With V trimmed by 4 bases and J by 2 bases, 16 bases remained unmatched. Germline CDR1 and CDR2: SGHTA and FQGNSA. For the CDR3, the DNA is TGTGCCAGCAGCTCGACAGGGGTTGTAGGTTATATAACCAAAAACATTCAGTACTTC. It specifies CASSSTGVVGYITKNIQYF.

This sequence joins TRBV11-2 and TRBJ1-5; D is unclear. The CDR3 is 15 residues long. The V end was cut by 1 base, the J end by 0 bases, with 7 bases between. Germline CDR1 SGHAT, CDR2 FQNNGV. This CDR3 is CASSLGAVSNQPQHF. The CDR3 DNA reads TGTGCCAGCAGCTTAGGGGCAGTTAGCAATCAGCCCCAGCATTTT.

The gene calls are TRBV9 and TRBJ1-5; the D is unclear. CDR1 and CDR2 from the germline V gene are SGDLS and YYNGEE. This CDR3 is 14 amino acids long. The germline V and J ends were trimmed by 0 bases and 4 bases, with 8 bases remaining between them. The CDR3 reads CASSVDSGNQPQHF. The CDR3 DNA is TGTGCCAGCAGCGTAGATAGTGGGAATCAGCCCCAGCATTTT.

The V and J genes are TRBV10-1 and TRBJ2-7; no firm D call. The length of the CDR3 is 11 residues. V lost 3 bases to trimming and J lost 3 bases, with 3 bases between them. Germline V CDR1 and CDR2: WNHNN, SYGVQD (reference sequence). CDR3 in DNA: TGCGCCAGCAGTGATGGCTACGAGCAGTACTTC. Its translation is CASSDGYEQYF.

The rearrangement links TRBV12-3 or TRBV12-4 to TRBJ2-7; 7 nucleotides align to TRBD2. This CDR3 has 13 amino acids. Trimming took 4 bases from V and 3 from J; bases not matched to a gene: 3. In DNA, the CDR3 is TGTGCCAGCAGTTATCGCGGGGGCTACGAGCAGTACTTC. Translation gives CASSYRGGYEQYF.

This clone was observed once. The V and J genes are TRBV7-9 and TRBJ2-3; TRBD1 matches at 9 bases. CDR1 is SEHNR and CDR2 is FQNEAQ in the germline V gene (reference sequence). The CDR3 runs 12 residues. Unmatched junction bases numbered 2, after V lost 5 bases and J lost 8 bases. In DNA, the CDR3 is TGTGCCAGCAGCAGGGACAGGGCTACGCAGTATTTT. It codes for CASSRDRATQYF.

The CDR3 spells CASSIMAGGPGELFF. The CDR3 DNA reads as TGTGCCAGTAGTATAATGGCGGGGGGGCCCGGGGAGCTGTTTTTT. V usage is TRBV19 and J usage is TRBJ2-2; 9 bases align to TRBD2. Germline V gives CDR1 LNHDA, CDR2 SQIVND (reference sequence). J was trimmed by 6 bases and V by 2 bases; bases with no gene match: 4. This CDR3 is 15 amino acids long. The whole variable domain, remainder taken from reference TRBV19 and TRBJ2-2, is DGGITQSPKYLFRKEGQNVTLSCEQNLNHDAMYWYRQDPGQGLRLIYYSQIVNDFQKGDIAEGYSVSREKKESFPLTVTSAQKNPTAFYLCASSIMAGGPGELFFGEGSRLTVL.

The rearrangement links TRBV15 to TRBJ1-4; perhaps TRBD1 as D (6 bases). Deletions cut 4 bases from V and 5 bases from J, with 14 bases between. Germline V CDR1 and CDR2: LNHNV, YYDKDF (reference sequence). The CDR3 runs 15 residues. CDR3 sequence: CATSTLGGPNEKLFF. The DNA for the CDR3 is TGTGCCACCAGCACCTTAGGGGGTCCAAATGAAAAACTGTTTTTT. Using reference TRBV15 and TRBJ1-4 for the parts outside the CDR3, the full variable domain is DAMVIQNPRYQVTQFGKPVTLSCSQTLNHNVMYWYQQKSSQAPKLLFHYYDKDFNNEADTPDNFQSRRPNTSFCFLDIRSPGLGDTAMYLCATSTLGGPNEKLFFGSGTQLSVL.